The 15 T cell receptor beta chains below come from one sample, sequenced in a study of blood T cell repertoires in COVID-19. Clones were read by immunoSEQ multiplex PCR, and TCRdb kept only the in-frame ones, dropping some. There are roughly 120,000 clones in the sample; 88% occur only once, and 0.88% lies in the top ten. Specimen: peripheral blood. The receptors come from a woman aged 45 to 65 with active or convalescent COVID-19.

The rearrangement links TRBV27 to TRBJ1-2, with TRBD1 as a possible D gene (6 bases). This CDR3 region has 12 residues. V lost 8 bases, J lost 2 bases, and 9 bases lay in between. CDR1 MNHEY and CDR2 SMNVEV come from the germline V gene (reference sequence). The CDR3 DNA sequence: TGTGCCAGCGGACAGCTCAACTATGGCTACACCTTC. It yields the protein CASGQLNYGYTF.

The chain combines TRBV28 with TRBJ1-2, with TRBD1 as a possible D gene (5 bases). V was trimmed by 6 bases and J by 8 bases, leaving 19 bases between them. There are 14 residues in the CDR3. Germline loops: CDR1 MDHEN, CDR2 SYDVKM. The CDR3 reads CASRVFETDRGYTF. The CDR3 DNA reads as TGTGCCAGCAGAGTCTTTGAGACAGATAGAGGCTACACCTTC.

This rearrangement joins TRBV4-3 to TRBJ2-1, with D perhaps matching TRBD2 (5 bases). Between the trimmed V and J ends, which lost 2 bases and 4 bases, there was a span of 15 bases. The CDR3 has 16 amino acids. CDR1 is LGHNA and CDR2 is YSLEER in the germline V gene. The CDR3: CASSQKSGGKYNEQFF. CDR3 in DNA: TGCGCCAGCAGCCAAAAAAGTGGAGGTAAGTACAATGAGCAGTTCTTC.

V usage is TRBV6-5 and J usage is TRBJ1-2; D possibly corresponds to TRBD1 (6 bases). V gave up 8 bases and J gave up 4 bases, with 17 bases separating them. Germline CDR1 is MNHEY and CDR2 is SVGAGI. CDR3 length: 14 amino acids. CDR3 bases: TGTGCCAGCCGGACGGACAGTTCCTTCTATGGCTACACCTTC. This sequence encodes CASRTDSSFYGYTF.

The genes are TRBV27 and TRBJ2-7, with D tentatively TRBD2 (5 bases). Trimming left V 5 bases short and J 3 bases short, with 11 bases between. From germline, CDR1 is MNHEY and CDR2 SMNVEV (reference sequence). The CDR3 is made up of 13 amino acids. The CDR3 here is CASSPSGGYEQYF. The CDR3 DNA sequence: TGTGCCAGCAGTCCCTCCGGAGGCTACGAGCAGTACTTC.

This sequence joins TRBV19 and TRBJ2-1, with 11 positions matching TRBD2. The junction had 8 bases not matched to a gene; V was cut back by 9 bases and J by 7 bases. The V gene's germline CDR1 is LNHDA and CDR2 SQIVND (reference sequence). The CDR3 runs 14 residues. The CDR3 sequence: CASLLAGEGNEQFF. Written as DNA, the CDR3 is TGTGCCAGCCTACTAGCGGGAGAGGGGAATGAGCAGTTCTTC.

As DNA, the CDR3 is TGTGCCAGCACCGAGACTAGCGGGAGCGCAGATACGCAGTATTTT. This sequence encodes CASTETSGSADTQYF. The chain has TRBV7-3 and TRBJ2-3, with TRBD2 identical over 12 bases. The CDR3 is 15 amino acids. The germline gives CDR1 SGHTA, CDR2 FQGTGA. Trimming removed 7 bases from V and 4 bases from J; junction bases left unmatched: 6.

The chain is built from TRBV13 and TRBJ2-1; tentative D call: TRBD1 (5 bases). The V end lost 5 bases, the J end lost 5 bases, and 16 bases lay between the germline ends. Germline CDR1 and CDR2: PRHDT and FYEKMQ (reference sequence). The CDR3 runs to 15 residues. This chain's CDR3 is CASSLGPGANNEQFF. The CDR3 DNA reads TGTGCCAGCAGCCTCGGTCCTGGGGCGAACAATGAGCAGTTCTTC.

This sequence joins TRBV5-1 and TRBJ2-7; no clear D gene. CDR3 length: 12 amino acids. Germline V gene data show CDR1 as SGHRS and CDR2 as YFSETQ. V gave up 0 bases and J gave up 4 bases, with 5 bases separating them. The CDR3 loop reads CASSLDRYEQYF. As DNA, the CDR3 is TGCGCCAGCAGCTTGGACAGATACGAGCAGTACTTC.

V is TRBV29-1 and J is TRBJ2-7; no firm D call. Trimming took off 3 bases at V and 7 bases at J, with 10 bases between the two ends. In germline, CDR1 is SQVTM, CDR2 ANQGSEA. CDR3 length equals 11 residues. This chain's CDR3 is CSVDTLGEQYF. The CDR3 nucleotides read TGCAGCGTTGATACGCTAGGAGAGCAGTACTTC.

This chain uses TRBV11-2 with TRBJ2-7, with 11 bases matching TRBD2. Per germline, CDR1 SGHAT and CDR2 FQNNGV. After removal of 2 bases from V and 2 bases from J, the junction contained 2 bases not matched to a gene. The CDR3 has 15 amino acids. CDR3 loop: CASSLLAGGPYEQYF. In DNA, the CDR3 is TGTGCCAGCAGCTTATTAGCGGGAGGGCCCTACGAGCAGTACTTC.

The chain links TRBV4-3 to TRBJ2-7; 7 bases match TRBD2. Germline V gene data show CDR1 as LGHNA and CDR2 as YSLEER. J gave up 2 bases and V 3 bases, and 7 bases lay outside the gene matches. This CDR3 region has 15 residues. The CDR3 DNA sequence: TGCGCCAGCAGCCAGGCTTGGGAGGGACCCTACGAGCAGTACTTC. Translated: CASSQAWEGPYEQYF.

CDR3 sequence reads: CASSYGGTTGTQYF. The CDR3 DNA is TGTGCCAGCAGTTATGGCGGGACCACCGGTACGCAGTATTTT. The rearrangement uses TRBV27 and TRBJ2-3; the D gene is possibly TRBD2 (6 bases). CDR3 length equals 14 residues. Germline V gives CDR1 MNHEY, CDR2 SMNVEV (reference sequence). Trimming removed 4 bases from V and 8 bases from J, with 16 bases in between.

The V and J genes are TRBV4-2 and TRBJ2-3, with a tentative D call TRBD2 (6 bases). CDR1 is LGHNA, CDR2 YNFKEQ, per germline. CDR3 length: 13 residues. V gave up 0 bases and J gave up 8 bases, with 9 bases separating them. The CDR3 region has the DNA TGTGCCAGCAGCCAAGATAGGGGAGGTACGCAGTATTTT. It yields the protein CASSQDRGGTQYF.

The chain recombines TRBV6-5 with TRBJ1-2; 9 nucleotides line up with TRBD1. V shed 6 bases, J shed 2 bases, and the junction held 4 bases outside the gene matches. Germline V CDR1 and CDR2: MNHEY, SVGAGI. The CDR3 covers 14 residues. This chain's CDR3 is CASSRDRANYGYTF. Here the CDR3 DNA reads TGTGCCAGCAGCCGGGACAGGGCCAACTATGGCTACACCTTC.